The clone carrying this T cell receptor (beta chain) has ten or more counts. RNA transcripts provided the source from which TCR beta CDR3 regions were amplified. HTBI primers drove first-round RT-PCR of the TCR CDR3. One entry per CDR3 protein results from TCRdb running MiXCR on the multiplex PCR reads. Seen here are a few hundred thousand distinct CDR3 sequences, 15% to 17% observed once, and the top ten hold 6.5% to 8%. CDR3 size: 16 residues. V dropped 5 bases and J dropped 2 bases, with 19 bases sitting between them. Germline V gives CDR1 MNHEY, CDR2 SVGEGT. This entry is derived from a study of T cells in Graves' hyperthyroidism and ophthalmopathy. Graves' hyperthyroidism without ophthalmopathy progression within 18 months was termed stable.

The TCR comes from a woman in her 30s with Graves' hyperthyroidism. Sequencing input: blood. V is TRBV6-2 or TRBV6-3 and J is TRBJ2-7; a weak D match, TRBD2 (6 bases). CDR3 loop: CASSRPGLLTPYEQYF. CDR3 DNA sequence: TGTGCCAGCAGTCGACCGGGACTCCTTACCCCCTACGAGCAGTACTTC.